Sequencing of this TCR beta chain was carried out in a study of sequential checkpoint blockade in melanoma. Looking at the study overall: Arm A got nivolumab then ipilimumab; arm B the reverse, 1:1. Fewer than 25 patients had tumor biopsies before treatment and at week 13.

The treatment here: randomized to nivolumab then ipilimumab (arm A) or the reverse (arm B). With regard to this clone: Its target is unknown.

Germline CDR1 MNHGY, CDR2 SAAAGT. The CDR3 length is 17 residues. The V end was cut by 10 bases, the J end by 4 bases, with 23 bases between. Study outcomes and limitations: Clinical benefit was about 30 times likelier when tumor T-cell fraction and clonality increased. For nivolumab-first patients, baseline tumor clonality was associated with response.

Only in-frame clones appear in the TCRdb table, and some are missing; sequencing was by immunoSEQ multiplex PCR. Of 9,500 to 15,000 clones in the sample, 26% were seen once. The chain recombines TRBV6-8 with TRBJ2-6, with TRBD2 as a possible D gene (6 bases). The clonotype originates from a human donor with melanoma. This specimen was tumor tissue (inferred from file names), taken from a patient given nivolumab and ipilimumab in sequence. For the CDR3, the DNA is TGTGCCACCCAACTCCCCCCGGAGGGGCAAGGGGCCAACGTCCTGACTTTC. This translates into CATQLPPEGQGANVLTF.